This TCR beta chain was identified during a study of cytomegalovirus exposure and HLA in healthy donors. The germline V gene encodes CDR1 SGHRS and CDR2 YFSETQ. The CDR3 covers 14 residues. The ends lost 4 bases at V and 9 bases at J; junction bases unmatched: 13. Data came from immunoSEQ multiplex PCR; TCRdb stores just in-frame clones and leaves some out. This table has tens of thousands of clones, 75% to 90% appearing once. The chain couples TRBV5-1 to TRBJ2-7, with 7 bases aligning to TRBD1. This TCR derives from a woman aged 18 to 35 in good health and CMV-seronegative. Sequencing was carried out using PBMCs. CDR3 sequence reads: CASSPPEGGAGQYF. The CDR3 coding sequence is TGCGCCAGCAGCCCCCCCGAAGGGGGCGCCGGGCAGTACTTC.